These T cell receptor beta chains were read from a single sample in a study. TCRdb reprocessed the 5' RACE reads via MiXCR and lists one record per CDR3 protein. Among 50,000 to 60,000 distinct CDR3 sequences, more than 20% were seen once, and the ten largest hold 3.2%. Sequencing was performed on tumor-infiltrating Tregs sorted from the breast tumor. These receptors all come from a female donor with breast cancer. The conserved cysteine and the conserved F or W are not part of the CDR3 here. D genes are given only for firm matches.

V gene	D gene	J gene	CDR3 protein
TRBV7-2	TRBD1	TRBJ2-7	ASSVGQLSSYEQY
TRBV5-6	TRBD1	TRBJ2-7	ASSEDRAYEQC
TRBV12-3/TRBV12-4	NA	TRBJ1-2	ASSLLGYGYT
TRBV7-6	TRBD2	TRBJ2-7	ASSLYGAGDYEQY
TRBV20-1	TRBD2	TRBJ2-3	SARDERLAGLGDTQY
TRBV5-5	NA	TRBJ2-2	ASSLLGQSTGELF
TRBV7-8	TRBD2	TRBJ2-1	ASSLAGLAGSYNEQF
TRBV7-8	NA	TRBJ2-7	ASSLSGYKQY
TRBV30	TRBD1	TRBJ2-7	AWRGQGIAYEQY
TRBV6-6	TRBD2	TRBJ2-1	ASSSRSETSGGQF
TRBV12-3/TRBV12-4	NA	TRBJ1-2	ASRSGRFYGYT
TRBV28	TRBD1	TRBJ2-7	ASITGTGNYEQY
TRBV27	NA	TRBJ2-1	ASKKGNYNEQF
TRBV18	NA	TRBJ2-5	ASSPLAREVETQY
TRBV14	NA	TRBJ2-1	ASSQGGGVYNEQF
TRBV12-3/TRBV12-4	NA	TRBJ2-1	ASSALRGSNEQF
TRBV7-2	TRBD1	TRBJ1-6	ASSPPGQGNSPLH
TRBV7-8	NA	TRBJ2-5	ASSAFSGFGLEAQY
TRBV7-2	NA	TRBJ2-6	ASGSFGANVLT
TRBV6-2/TRBV6-3	NA	TRBJ1-1	ASRPGRRNTEAF
TRBV19	NA	TRBJ2-7	ASSMGGASYEQY
TRBV7-2	NA	TRBJ1-2	ASSLGQKRGYT
TRBV6-5	NA	TRBJ2-3	ASSYPPPGRSKDTQY
TRBV5-4	TRBD1	TRBJ2-1	ASSLNIQGNEQF
TRBV5-1	NA	TRBJ1-1	ASSLATDTEAF
TRBV20-1	NA	TRBJ2-3	SAAPFTGGSDTQY
TRBV28	NA	TRBJ1-5	ASIEGSGGNQPQH
TRBV5-1	NA	TRBJ1-4	ASRAVGLF
TRBV5-1	NA	TRBJ2-1	ASSLTGLTYNEQF
TRBV5-1	NA	TRBJ2-5	ASYEGYQETQY
TRBV27	TRBD2	TRBJ2-1	ASSPWGLSLYNEQF
TRBV6-5	TRBD2	TRBJ2-7	ASSLTSGRHKQY
TRBV10-3	TRBD1	TRBJ2-5	AIRGQEQETQY
TRBV20-1	NA	TRBJ2-5	IATFRGVGETQY
TRBV7-8	TRBD1	TRBJ2-1	ASSSDRAAIYNEQF
TRBV7-9	TRBD1	TRBJ2-7	ASSYLDRGDYEQY
TRBV30	NA	TRBJ1-5	AWSVLRENGGNQPQH
TRBV28	TRBD1	TRBJ1-1	ASSSGQAGTEAF
TRBV5-6	NA	TRBJ1-1	ASSLVDSEAF
TRBV7-9	NA	TRBJ1-4	ASSLLRGLDEKLF
TRBV21-1	NA	TRBJ1-5	ASSIQGQNSNQPQH
TRBV10-2	TRBD1	TRBJ1-2	ASSDMTGADYDYT
TRBV2	TRBD1	TRBJ2-1	ASSGRTGVNEQF
TRBV12-3/TRBV12-4	NA	TRBJ2-4	ASSFYRATTAKNIQY
TRBV7-2	TRBD1	TRBJ2-3	ASSPRGTGGAADTRY
TRBV20-1	TRBD1	TRBJ2-2	SARVRRGHGELF
TRBV24-1	NA	TRBJ2-2	ATSDWDAGELF
TRBV12-3/TRBV12-4	TRBD1	TRBJ1-1	ASTFDRVNTEAF
TRBV7-8	NA	TRBJ2-3	ASSLAVGLYFTDTQY
TRBV7-2	NA	TRBJ2-7	ASSSYGGQYEQY
TRBV6-5	TRBD1	TRBJ1-1	ASTDTGTGEAF
TRBV20-1	TRBD1	TRBJ1-4	SAGSGQGNEKLF
TRBV7-6	NA	TRBJ1-1	ASSSQEGVTEAF
TRBV5-1	TRBD1	TRBJ1-6	ASRGTGFSPLH